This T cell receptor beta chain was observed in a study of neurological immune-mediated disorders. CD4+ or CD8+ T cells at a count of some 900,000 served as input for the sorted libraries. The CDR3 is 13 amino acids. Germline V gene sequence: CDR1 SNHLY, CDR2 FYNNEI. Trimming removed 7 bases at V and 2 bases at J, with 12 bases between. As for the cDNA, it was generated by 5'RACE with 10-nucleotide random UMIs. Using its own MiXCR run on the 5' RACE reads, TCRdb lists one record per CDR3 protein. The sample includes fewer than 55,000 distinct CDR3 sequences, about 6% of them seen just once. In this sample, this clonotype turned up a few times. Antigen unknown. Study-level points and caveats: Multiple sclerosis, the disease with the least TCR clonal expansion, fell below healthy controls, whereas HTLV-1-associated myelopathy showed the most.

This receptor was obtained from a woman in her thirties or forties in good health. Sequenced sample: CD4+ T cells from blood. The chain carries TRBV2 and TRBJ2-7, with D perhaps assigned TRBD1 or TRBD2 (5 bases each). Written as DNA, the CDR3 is TGTGCCAGCATGGGGGACGGAACCTACGAGCAGTACTTC. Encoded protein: CASMGDGTYEQYF.